This is a list of T cell receptor beta chains from one sample in a study of T cells in Graves' hyperthyroidism and ophthalmopathy. TCRdb itself ran the multiplex PCR reads through MiXCR, one entry per CDR3 protein. The repertoire has more than 350,000 distinct CDR3 sequences, roughly 15% of them found once; the top ten carry approximately 19%. Sequences were obtained from blood. These receptors all stem from a woman aged 55 to 70 with Graves' ophthalmopathy. The CDR3 runs from the conserved cysteine through the conserved F or W. Fields, in order: clone size, V gene, D gene, J gene, CDR3 DNA, CDR3 protein. The D gene is left open where the match is weak. Size is stated for part of the rows, as once, few or many counts, or as a class when the clone is expanded.

>.|TRBV6-2/TRBV6-3|TRBD2|TRBJ2-7
TGTGCCACCATTTCGGGGGGGGGCTACGAGCAGTACTTC
CATISGGGYEQYF
>.|TRBV30|TRBD2|TRBJ2-7
TGTGCCTGGAGTATAGGACTAGCGGGACCGTACGAGCAGTACTTC
CAWSIGLAGPYEQYF
>.|TRBV24-1|.|TRBJ2-1
TGTGCCACCAGTCTTGGAGGGGCAGGGAGCTCCTACAATGAGCAGTTCTTC
CATSLGGAGSSYNEQFF
>many|TRBV9|TRBD2|TRBJ2-7
TGTGCCAGCAGCTTGGGACTAGCCCCGGAATGGGAGCAGTACTTC
CASSLGLAPEWEQYF
>few|TRBV28|.|TRBJ1-5
TGTGCCAGCAGCCCAGGCCACCGGGCAATTTTGCCCCAGCATTTT
CASSPGHRAILPQHF
>many|TRBV28|TRBD1|TRBJ2-5
TGTGCCAGCCTTTCATCGGGACAGCCTCAAGAGACCCAGTACTTC
CASLSSGQPQETQYF
>few|TRBV20-1|TRBD2|TRBJ2-1
TGCAGTGCTAGATTCCTTACTAGCGGGACTATCGATGAGCAGTTCTTC
CSARFLTSGTIDEQFF
>many|TRBV3-1|.|TRBJ1-1
TGTGCCAGCAGCCTGGGGACGGGGAGTAGCACTGAAGCTTTCTTT
CASSLGTGSSTEAFF
>many|TRBV28|TRBD1|TRBJ2-5
TGTGCCAGCATTCTGAGGGGGACAGGGAAAGAGACCCAGTACTTC
CASILRGTGKETQYF
>many|TRBV7-8|.|TRBJ2-1
TGTGCCAGCAGCACCTTCAACAATGAGCAGTTCTTC
CASSTFNNEQFF
>.|TRBV7-2|.|TRBJ2-2
TGTGCCAGCAGCTCCCGGGTCCCTCGGGACACCGGGGAGCTGTTTTTT
CASSSRVPRDTGELFF
>.|TRBV5-4|.|TRBJ1-1
TGTGCCAGCAGCTTGCGCAGCCCGGGGGGGGGTGAAGCTTTCTTT
CASSLRSPGGGEAFF
>many|TRBV5-1|TRBD1|TRBJ1-1
TGCGCCAGCAGTTTGGGGGTCACAGGGGCCACAAACACTGAAGCTTTCTTT
CASSLGVTGATNTEAFF
>.|TRBV10-1|.|TRBJ2-4
TGCGCCAGCAGTGGACCTCAACAGGGACTCACAGCCAAAAACATTCAGTACTTC
CASSGPQQGLTAKNIQYF
>many|TRBV11-2|TRBD2|TRBJ2-7
TGTGCCAGCAGCAGGACTAGCGGGAGCCCCCTCGAGCAGTACTTC
CASSRTSGSPLEQYF
>few|TRBV11-3|TRBD1|TRBJ1-5
TGTGCCAGCAGGGGAACCGGGACAGGGGGCGGGGATCAGCCCCAGCATTTT
CASRGTGTGGGDQPQHF
>.|TRBV6-9|TRBD1|TRBJ1-4
TGTGCCAGCAGTTGGACAGGGAACGAAAAACTGTTTTTT
CASSWTGNEKLFF
>many|TRBV28|.|TRBJ2-1
TGTGCCAGCAGTTTTTCTCGCGGCTATAATGAGCAGTTCTTC
CASSFSRGYNEQFF
>many|TRBV2|.|TRBJ2-3
TGTGCCAGCAGCCTCTGGGACACCAGCACAGATACGCAGTATTTT
CASSLWDTSTDTQYF
>many|TRBV2|.|TRBJ1-2
TGTGCCAGCACCGAAAGCGGGACCGCCTATGGCTACACCTTC
CASTESGTAYGYTF